This TCR beta chain was identified in a study of siplizumab effects on memory and regulatory T cells. Whole-study results and caveats: Left unconfirmed was the suppressive function of proliferating Tregs from siplizumab cultures.

The germline V gene encodes CDR1 MDHEN and CDR2 SYDVKM. V was shortened by 10 bases and J by 7 bases, with 22 bases between the two germline ends. The CDR3 extends over 14 amino acids. This clone was seen only once. Antigen unknown. In each sample, 80,000 to 100,000 TCR templates were assayed. The repertoire was sequenced with immunoSEQ multiplex PCR; TCRdb's copy has only in-frame clones and lacks some. This repertoire shows 55,000 to 70,000 clones, over 85% found once; its top ten account for less than 45%. The source is a human donor in good health. Material: CD8+ T cells sorted from blood. The chain links TRBV28 to TRBJ2-5; D is possibly TRBD2 (7 bases). CDR3 sequence (DNA): TGTGCCACCTTTACCAGGGGAGGGGCTGGGACCCAGTACTTC. Amino acid sequence: CATFTRGGAGTQYF.